The next 7 T cell receptor beta chains were all read from a single sample in a study of pediatric ulcerative colitis. Measured with immunoSEQ multiplex PCR; TCRdb has only the in-frame clones, and not every one. There are around 65,000 clones in the sample; just over 75% occur only once, and roughly 5.5% lies in the top ten. Sequencing was done on a sample of blood. The receptors come from a boy aged 5 to 17 with moderate ulcerative colitis.

This clone has a handful of counts. This chain links TRBV19 with TRBJ1-4; D gene uncertain. Germline V lookup: CDR1 LNHDA, CDR2 SQIVND (reference sequence). The CDR3 has 11 amino acids. V was cut by 8 bases and J by 13 bases, with 14 bases left in between. CDR3 protein: CASQEARALFF. Here the CDR3 DNA reads TGTGCCAGTCAAGAGGCCCGGGCACTGTTTTTT.

This chain's CDR3 is CATGTGAPYEQYF. CDR3 in DNA: TGTGCCACGGGGACAGGGGCCCCATACGAGCAGTACTTC. This chain uses TRBV6-5 with TRBJ2-7, with TRBD1 matching 10 bases. The CDR3 is 13 amino acids. Trimming at V came to 10 bases and at J to 4 bases, leaving 7 bases not matched to a gene. Germline assignment: CDR1 MNHEY and CDR2 SVGAGI.

The rearrangement links TRBV4-3 to TRBJ2-5; TRBD2 matches 9 bases. Trimming took 0 bases from V and 13 from J; bases not matched to a gene: 9. CDR3 length equals 14 residues. Germline V gene lookup returns CDR1 LGHNA and CDR2 YSLEER. In nucleotides, the CDR3 is TGCGCCAGCAGCCAAGACACCTCCGGGACTAGCCGGTACTTC. It translates to CASSQDTSGTSRYF.

The rearrangement links TRBV19 to TRBJ1-2, with 9 bases fitting TRBD1. The CDR3 is 18 residues long. The ends lost 6 bases at V and 5 bases at J; junction bases unmatched: 19. Per the germline V gene, CDR1 is LNHDA and CDR2 is SQIVND (reference sequence). In DNA form, the CDR3 reads TGTGCCAGTAGCCCCGGACAGGGGTCCCCCCAAAGGAGATATGGCTACACCTTC. It specifies CASSPGQGSPQRRYGYTF.

This sequence joins TRBV14 and TRBJ2-7; no firm D call. V lost 0 bases, J lost 6 bases, and 12 bases lay in between. This CDR3 has 14 amino acids. Germline V gene data show CDR1 as SGHDN and CDR2 as FVKESK. CDR3 region: CASSQDLVASEQYF. The CDR3 DNA sequence: TGTGCCAGCAGCCAAGATTTGGTAGCTTCCGAGCAGTACTTC.

V usage is TRBV28 and J usage is TRBJ2-7; D uncertain. This CDR3 contains 14 residues. With 7 bases removed from V and 0 bases from J, the gap between germline ends came to 13 bases. Germline CDR1 and CDR2: MDHEN and SYDVKM. The CDR3 spells CASTPRKDSYEQYF. The CDR3 DNA is TGTGCCAGCACCCCCCGGAAGGACTCCTACGAGCAGTACTTC.

The CDR3 protein is CASSRSQGFGYTF. As DNA, the CDR3 is TGTGCCAGCAGCCGCTCACAGGGCTTTGGCTACACCTTC. This chain joins TRBV6-5 and TRBJ1-2; tentative D call: TRBD1 (6 bases). V was shortened by 6 bases and J by 7 bases, with 15 bases between the two germline ends. The CDR3 length is 13 residues. Germline CDR1 MNHEY, CDR2 SVGAGI.